This T cell receptor beta chain appears in the sequencing data of a study of T cell repertoires in cytomegalovirus infection (dated by TCRdb to between 2018 and 2021). Looking at the study overall: Donor HLA type was relevant to the analysis, as public TCR beta signatures indicated carriage of CMV infection together with the matching HLA type.

The CDR3 runs 15 residues from the cysteine to the phenylalanine. Only the CDR3 DNA stays, 45 bases, in frame from base 1. The germline V gene gives CDR1 as MDHEN and CDR2 as SYDVKM. Trimming takes 4 bases off V and 5 bases off J; junction bases not matched to a gene: 10. Comments on this clonotype: What antigen it recognizes has not been identified. No qualities accompany the bases; no much larger clone lies one base away.

Overall study results and their limits: Cumulative frequency of public TCR beta family members discriminated carriers of CMV infection plus the relevant HLA type in this cohort and an independent approximately 360-donor cohort. The ex vivo response was dominated by HLA-C-restricted CMV-specific TCR beta clonotypes, which also provided the single most frequent clonotype in two of eight donors.

TCRdb shows the sequencer as Illumina HiSeq 1500. TCRdb passed the public sequencing reads through fastp at Q25 and MiXCR, retaining productive beta sequences. Rows are unified per CDR3 protein, each entry keeping the most common DNA and genes. The table for this sample lists roughly 640,000 distinct CDR3 sequences; 20% to 25% of them were counted only once. The biggest ten clones account for under 8.5% of the sample. The chain is made from TRBV28 and TRBJ1-2; 7 of the junction bases match TRBD1. The TCR comes from a human donor in good health (CMV status not recorded). Some clones in this sample may be carry-over from other donors' samples. Sequenced material: CD8+ T cells from PBMCs. The CDR3 here reads CASSSRDSGAYGYTF. The sequenced DNA: TGTGCCAGCAGTTCAAGGGACAGTGGGGCGTATGGCTACACCTTC.